The 22 T cell receptor beta chains below were found in one sample sequenced in a study of cytomegalovirus exposure and HLA in healthy donors. This PCR relied on a set of 60 Vbeta primers and 13 Jbeta primers. The assay was immunoSEQ multiplex PCR, and TCRdb's table has in-frame clones only and misses some. The table includes around 120,000 clones, less than 80% detected once. The source material was PBMCs. These receptors all come from a man younger than 40 in good health and CMV-seropositive.

In nucleotides, the CDR3 is TGCGCCAGCAGCTTGGTAAACGGCGAGCAGTACTTC. Residues: CASSLVNGEQYF. The chain is built from TRBV5-1 and TRBJ2-7; D remains unclear. The CDR3 sequence is 12 residues long. The ends were cut back, 0 bases at V and 6 bases at J, with 7 bases in the middle. Germline V gene data show CDR1 as SGHRS and CDR2 as YFSETQ.

V gene TRBV4-1 combines with J gene TRBJ2-5; weak D call: TRBD1 (5 bases). The closer fit of TRBJ2-7 to the DNA end suggests the J call may be wrong. The CDR3 has 15 residues. CDR1 and CDR2 from the germline V gene are MGHRA and YSYEKL. The CDR3 loop is CASSPQVFSSYEQYF. The CDR3 DNA is TGCGCCAGCAGCCCACAGGTTTTTAGCTCCTACGAGCAGTACTTC.

V gene TRBV6-5 combines with J gene TRBJ1-2, with 7 bases lining up with TRBD1. Germline CDR1 is MNHEY and CDR2 is SVGAGI. Losses at the gene ends were 3 bases for V and 2 bases for J; bases not matched to a gene: 6. This CDR3 spans 15 amino acids. This CDR3 is CASSYGGTANYGYTF. CDR3 in DNA: TGTGCCAGCAGTTATGGAGGGACAGCAAACTATGGCTACACCTTC.

V usage is TRBV9 and J usage is TRBJ2-7; 11 bases are shared with TRBD2. Looked up from germline, CDR1 is SGDLS and CDR2 is YYNGEE. This CDR3 comprises 15 residues. The V gene end was trimmed by 3 bases and the J gene end by 2 bases; junction bases not matched to a gene: 4. The CDR3 loop reads CASSEGLAATYEQYF. DNA for the CDR3: TGTGCCAGCAGCGAGGGACTAGCGGCCACCTACGAGCAGTACTTC. Full variable domain (outside the CDR3, taken from reference TRBV9 and TRBJ2-7): DSGVTQTPKHLITATGQRVTLRCSPRSGDLSVYWYQQSLDQGLQFLIQYYNGEERAKGNILERFSAQQFPDLHSELNLSSLELGDSALYFCASSEGLAATYEQYFGPGTRLTVT.

The genes are TRBV6-1 and TRBJ1-2; D possibly corresponds to TRBD1 (6 bases). Trimming stripped 3 bases from V and 8 bases from J, with 16 bases between. Germline V CDR1 and CDR2: MNHNS, SASEGT. The CDR3 length is 14 residues. DNA for the CDR3: TGTGCCAGCAGTGAGCAGAACAGGGTAGGCGGCTACACCTTC. This translates into CASSEQNRVGGYTF.

This clone was seen only once. The CDR3 DNA follows: TGTGCCAGCAGCATCGGACTAGCGGGGGGGCCTAGCACAGATACGCAGTATTTT. Its protein is CASSIGLAGGPSTDTQYF. This chain connects TRBV5-6 to TRBJ2-3, with 15 bases fitting TRBD2. The CDR3 has 18 amino acids. V shed 4 bases, J shed 0 bases, and the junction held 6 bases outside the gene matches. Looked up from germline, CDR1 is SGHDT and CDR2 is YYEEEE.

This clone came up once. This chain connects TRBV27 to TRBJ2-5; D is uncertain. CDR3 length: 14 residues. Germline V CDR1 and CDR2: MNHEY, SMNVEV (reference sequence). Trimming took off 2 bases at V and 2 bases at J, with 9 bases between the two ends. CDR3 DNA sequence: TGTGCCAGCAGTTTAGGGCACCCACAAGAGACCCAGTACTTC. Its protein is CASSLGHPQETQYF.

The CDR3 loop is CASGPAGADTQYF. The CDR3, as DNA: TGCGCCAGCGGGCCCGCGGGGGCAGATACGCAGTATTTT. The chain couples TRBV5-1 to TRBJ2-3; 7 positions agree with TRBD2. The trim removed 7 bases at V and 4 bases at J, leaving 6 bases unmatched. CDR3 length: 13 amino acids. CDR1 SGHRS and CDR2 YFSETQ come from the germline V gene. Based on the CDR3 plus reference TRBV5-1 and TRBJ2-3, the full variable domain is KAGVTQTPRYLIKTRGQQVTLSCSPISGHRSVSWYQQTPGQGLQFLFEYFSETQRNKGNFPGRFSGRQFSNSRSEMNVSTLELGDSALYLCASGPAGADTQYFGPGTRLTVL.

This clone came up a few times. In DNA, the CDR3 is TGTGCCAGCAGTTTATCTCAGGGGATCACTGAAGCTTTCTTT. It translates to CASSLSQGITEAFF. V and J are TRBV27 and TRBJ1-1; maybe TRBD1 (6 bases). This CDR3 spans 14 amino acids. With 0 bases removed from V and 4 bases from J, the gap between germline ends came to 9 bases. CDR1 is MNHEY and CDR2 is SMNVEV in the germline V gene (reference sequence).

This clone was seen more than once but under ten times. J is TRBJ2-1 and V is TRBV15; 8 positions match TRBD1. Trimming cost V 0 bases and J 4 bases; bases outside gene matches: 5. Germline V gene lookup returns CDR1 LNHNV and CDR2 YYDKDF (reference sequence). The CDR3 is made up of 16 amino acids. The CDR3 bases are TGTGCCACCAGCAGAGATGTGGGACAGGTGTACAATGAGCAGTTCTTC. Protein sequence: CATSRDVGQVYNEQFF.

The sample holds a few counts of this clone. The chain links TRBV21-1 to TRBJ1-1; TRBD1, the table's D call, lacks a check against the DNA. TRBV21-1 is reported as a pseudogene. CDR3 length equals 22 residues. CDR3 coding DNA: TGTGCCAGCAGCAAAGTATCTCCGGTGTCAGGGGAAGAGGCCCAGGGGGCAACTGAAGCTTTCTTT. Amino acids: CASSKVSPVSGEEAQGATEAFF.

This chain joins TRBV4-1 and TRBJ2-1; 15 nucleotides match TRBD2. CDR1 is MGHRA, CDR2 YSYEKL, per germline. The CDR3 runs 20 residues. V lost 0 bases to trimming and J lost 3 bases; unmatched junction nucleotides: 9. Written as DNA, the CDR3 is TGCGCCAGCAGCCAAGAATTAGGGACTAGCGGGGGGCCCCACTACAATGAGCAGTTCTTC. It is translated as CASSQELGTSGGPHYNEQFF.

The V and J genes are TRBV2 and TRBJ1-2; tentatively, D is TRBD1 (5 bases). Trimming left V 3 bases short and J 1 base short, with 9 bases between. This CDR3 spans 14 amino acids. The germline CDR1 and CDR2 sequences are SNHLY and FYNNEI. CDR3 sequence (DNA): TGTGCCAGCAGTGACCAGGGCAGTAACTATGGCTACACCTTC. Translation: CASSDQGSNYGYTF.

This chain joins TRBV4-1 and TRBJ1-1; D is undetermined. The germline V gene encodes CDR1 MGHRA and CDR2 YSYEKL. V was pared by 0 bases and J by 8 bases, with 16 bases between. The CDR3 runs 15 residues. The CDR3 nucleotides read TGCGCCAGCAGCCAAGATCGGGAGCCTATACGGGAAGCTTTCTTT. The encoded protein is CASSQDREPIREAFF.

The genes are TRBV5-4 and TRBJ2-5; 16 bases fit TRBD2. Germline V lookup: CDR1 SGHNT, CDR2 YYREEE (reference sequence). Trimming at V came to 4 bases and at J to 5 bases, leaving 8 bases not matched to a gene. CDR3 length equals 17 residues. The CDR3 here is CASSRGLAGGPGETQYF. As DNA, the CDR3 is TGTGCCAGCAGCCGGGGACTAGCGGGGGGGCCTGGGGAGACCCAGTACTTC.

The chain joins TRBV10-3 to TRBJ2-1; D gene unclear. Germline V CDR1 and CDR2: ENHRY, SYGVKD. With 5 bases removed from V and 5 bases from J, the gap between germline ends came to 4 bases. This CDR3 comprises 11 residues. CDR3 bases: TGTGCCATCAGTCCCAACAATGAGCAGTTCTTC. Its translation is CAISPNNEQFF.

The CDR3 sequence: CASSISGTQNEAFF. The DNA of the CDR3 is TGCGCCAGCAGCATTTCCGGGACACAAAATGAAGCTTTCTTT. This chain uses TRBV5-1 with TRBJ1-1, with D perhaps TRBD1 (6 bases). The V and J ends lost 4 bases and 7 bases respectively, with 17 bases between them. CDR3 size: 14 residues. Germline loops: CDR1 SGHRS, CDR2 YFSETQ. The full variable domain, with the rest looked up from reference TRBV5-1 and TRBJ1-1, is KAGVTQTPRYLIKTRGQQVTLSCSPISGHRSVSWYQQTPGQGLQFLFEYFSETQRNKGNFPGRFSGRQFSNSRSEMNVSTLELGDSALYLCASSISGTQNEAFFGQGTRLTVV.

The V call is TRBV10-3, the J call TRBJ2-2; 7 bases are a match to TRBD1. This CDR3 has 13 amino acids. V trimming: 11 bases; J trimming: 7 bases; junction bases outside the gene matches: 10. The germline V gene has CDR1 ENHRY and CDR2 SYGVKD. The CDR3 protein is CAPRTGESGELFF. The CDR3 nucleotides read TGTGCCCCGAGAACAGGGGAAAGCGGGGAGCTGTTTTTT.

The rearrangement joins TRBV11-2 to TRBJ2-1, with D hard to call. V was trimmed by 5 bases and J by 4 bases, leaving 3 bases between them. The CDR3 is 11 residues long. Germline assignment: CDR1 SGHAT and CDR2 FQNNGV. The CDR3 reads CASSPYNEQFF. The CDR3, as DNA: TGTGCCAGCAGCCCGTACAATGAGCAGTTCTTC.

The chain has TRBV5-1 and TRBJ1-1; unclear D gene. The CDR3 loop spans 13 amino acids. The V gene's germline CDR1 is SGHRS and CDR2 YFSETQ. V lost 5 bases and J lost 0, with 8 bases in between. CDR3 sequence (DNA): TGCGCCAGCAGAAACAGAATGAACACTGAAGCTTTCTTT. It is translated as CASRNRMNTEAFF.

This chain uses TRBV30 with TRBJ1-1, with D perhaps matching TRBD1 (5 bases). CDR1 GTSNPN and CDR2 SVGIG come from the germline V gene (reference sequence). Trimming removed 2 bases at V and 2 bases at J, with 15 bases between. This CDR3 comprises 15 residues. CDR3 coding DNA: TGTGCCTGGAGTCTCCCTGGCAGGGTTAACACTGAAGCTTTCTTT. This translates into CAWSLPGRVNTEAFF.

The chain uses TRBV7-2 and TRBJ2-7; 7 nucleotides agree with TRBD2. This CDR3 is built from 15 residues. Germline assignment: CDR1 SGHTA and CDR2 FQGNSA. Germline trimming cut 1 base from V and 1 base from J; bases unmatched to any gene: 4. CDR3 region: CASSLVGGGSYEQYF. The CDR3 DNA sequence: TGTGCCAGCAGCTTAGTTGGCGGGGGATCCTACGAGCAGTACTTC.